Below are 8 T cell receptor beta chains sequenced from a single sample in a study of cytomegalovirus exposure and HLA in healthy donors. The study ran its PCR with 60 Vbeta and 13 Jbeta primers. Repertoires were generated with immunoSEQ multiplex PCR, while TCRdb's copy carries only in-frame clones and drops some. This sample has about 140,000 clones; under 70% occur once, and the top ten carry roughly 10%. The sample was PBMCs. The receptors were sampled from a man aged 30 to 39 in good health and CMV-seropositive.

The chain joins TRBV20-1 to TRBJ2-7, with D tentatively TRBD1 (5 bases). CDR3 length equals 11 residues. Trimming removed 0 bases from V and 13 bases from J, with 13 bases in between. Per the germline V gene, CDR1 is DFQATT and CDR2 is SNEGSKA (reference sequence). This CDR3 reads CSARDSGHEYF. The CDR3 nucleotides are TGCAGTGCTAGAGATTCAGGACACGAATACTTC.

This chain links TRBV28 with TRBJ2-3; D uncertain. Trimming left V 7 bases short and J 3 bases short, with 8 bases between. The CDR3 has 12 amino acids. Looked up from germline, CDR1 is MDHEN and CDR2 is SYDVKM. CDR3 sequence: CASMTSTDTQYF. CDR3 coding DNA: TGTGCCAGCATGACATCAACAGATACGCAGTATTTT. The full variable domain, in which reference TRBV28 and TRBJ2-3 provide the parts outside the CDR3, is DVKVTQSSRYLVKRTGEKVFLECVQDMDHENMFWYRQDPGLGLRLIYFSYDVKMKEKGDIPEGYSVSREKKERFSLILESASTNQTSMYLCASMTSTDTQYFGPGTRLTVL.

V is TRBV2 and J is TRBJ2-3, with 10 bases that match TRBD1. The CDR3 spans 17 residues. Trimming removed 5 bases from V and 6 bases from J; junction bases left unmatched: 14. Germline V lookup: CDR1 SNHLY, CDR2 FYNNEI. CDR3 in amino acids: CASSRQGAEKLGDTQYF. The CDR3 region has the DNA TGTGCCAGCAGTCGACAGGGGGCTGAGAAATTAGGGGATACGCAGTATTTT.

This clone was seen a handful of times. This same CDR3 is encoded by further DNA sequences in the sample. The V gene is TRBV7-9, the J gene TRBJ2-3; D might be TRBD2 (5 bases). CDR1 and CDR2 (germline): SEHNR, FQNEAQ (reference sequence). Trimming took 6 bases from V and 7 from J, leaving 14 bases between them. The CDR3 spans 13 residues. Here the CDR3 reads CASSRSIGNTQYF. CDR3 in DNA: TGTGCCAGCAGTCGTTCGATCGGGAATACGCAGTATTTT.

This rearrangement joins TRBV25-1 to TRBJ1-2; 7 bases align to TRBD1. Germline CDR1 reads MGHDK; CDR2 reads SYGVNS. This CDR3 contains 17 residues. With V trimmed by 5 bases and J by 6 bases, 18 bases remained unmatched. CDR3 bases: TGTGCCAGCAGTAATACAGACAGGGACGACTGGGAGGATGGCTACACCTTC. Amino acid sequence: CASSNTDRDDWEDGYTF.

The V and J genes are TRBV5-1 and TRBJ2-1; tentatively, D is TRBD1 (6 bases). The CDR3 loop spans 12 amino acids. Germline V gene data show CDR1 as SGHRS and CDR2 as YFSETQ. Trimming removed 4 bases at V and 7 bases at J, with 9 bases between. The chain's CDR3 is CASSRQENEQFF. In DNA form, the CDR3 reads TGCGCCAGCAGCCGACAGGAAAATGAGCAGTTCTTC.

The chain links TRBV19 to TRBJ2-7; 12 positions agree with TRBD2. Trimming cost V 3 bases and J 4 bases; bases outside gene matches: 1. CDR1 and CDR2 from the germline V gene are LNHDA and SQIVND (reference sequence). The CDR3 loop spans 14 amino acids. The CDR3 DNA reads as TGTGCCAGTAGTATCGGACTAGCGGGATACGAGCAGTACTTC. It encodes CASSIGLAGYEQYF.

The V and J genes are TRBV10-2 and TRBJ2-3; D might be TRBD2 (6 bases). This CDR3 has 16 amino acids. Trimming removed 2 bases from V and 5 bases from J, with 17 bases in between. Looked up from germline, CDR1 is WSHSY and CDR2 is SAAADI. In DNA, the CDR3 is TGCGCCAGCAGTGAGCCCGTTGGCGGGAACGTAGATACGCAGTATTTT. Residues: CASSEPVGGNVDTQYF.